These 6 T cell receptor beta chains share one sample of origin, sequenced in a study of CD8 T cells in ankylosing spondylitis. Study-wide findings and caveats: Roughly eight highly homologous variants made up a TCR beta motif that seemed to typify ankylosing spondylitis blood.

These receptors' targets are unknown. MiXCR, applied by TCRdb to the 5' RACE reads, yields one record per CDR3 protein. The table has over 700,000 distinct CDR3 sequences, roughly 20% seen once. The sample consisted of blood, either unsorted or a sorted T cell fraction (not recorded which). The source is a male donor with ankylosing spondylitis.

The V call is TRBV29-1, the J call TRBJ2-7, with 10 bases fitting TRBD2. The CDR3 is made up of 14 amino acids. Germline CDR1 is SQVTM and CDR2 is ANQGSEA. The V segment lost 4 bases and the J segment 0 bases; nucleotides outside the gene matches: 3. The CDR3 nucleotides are TGCAGCGTTGTTCAGCGGGAGGGCTCCTACGAGCAGTACTTC. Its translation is CSVVQREGSYEQYF.

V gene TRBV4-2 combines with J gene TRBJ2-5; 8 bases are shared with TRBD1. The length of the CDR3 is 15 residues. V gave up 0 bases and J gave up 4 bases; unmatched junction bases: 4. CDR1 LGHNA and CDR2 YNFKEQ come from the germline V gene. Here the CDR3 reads CASSQDGDRLETQYF. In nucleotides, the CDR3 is TGTGCCAGCAGCCAAGATGGGGACAGGTTAGAGACCCAGTACTTC.

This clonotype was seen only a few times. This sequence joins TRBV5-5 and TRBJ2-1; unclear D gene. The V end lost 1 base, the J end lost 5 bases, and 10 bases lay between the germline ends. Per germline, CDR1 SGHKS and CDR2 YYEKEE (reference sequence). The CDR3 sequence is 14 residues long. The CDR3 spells CASSLFKVDNEQFF. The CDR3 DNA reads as TGTGCCAGCAGCTTGTTCAAGGTAGACAATGAGCAGTTCTTC. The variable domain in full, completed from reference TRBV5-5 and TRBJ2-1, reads DAGVTQSPTHLIKTRGQQVTLRCSPISGHKSVSWYQQVLGQGPQFIFQYYEKEERGRGNFPDRFSARQFPNYSSELNVNALLLGDSALYLCASSLFKVDNEQFFGPGTRLTVL.

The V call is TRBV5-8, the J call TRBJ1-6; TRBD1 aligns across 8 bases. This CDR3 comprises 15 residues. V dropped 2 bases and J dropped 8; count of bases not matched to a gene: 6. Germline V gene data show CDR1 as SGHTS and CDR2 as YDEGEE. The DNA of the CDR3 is TGTGCCAGCAGCTTCAAGGACAGGGAGCATTCACCCCTCCACTTT. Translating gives CASSFKDREHSPLHF.

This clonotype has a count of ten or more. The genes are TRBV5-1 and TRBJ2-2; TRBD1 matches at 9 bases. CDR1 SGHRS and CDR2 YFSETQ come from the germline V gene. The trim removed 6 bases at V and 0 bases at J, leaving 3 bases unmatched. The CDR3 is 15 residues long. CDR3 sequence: CASKGDRANTGELFF. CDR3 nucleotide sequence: TGCGCCAGCAAGGGGGACAGGGCGAACACCGGGGAGCTGTTTTTT.

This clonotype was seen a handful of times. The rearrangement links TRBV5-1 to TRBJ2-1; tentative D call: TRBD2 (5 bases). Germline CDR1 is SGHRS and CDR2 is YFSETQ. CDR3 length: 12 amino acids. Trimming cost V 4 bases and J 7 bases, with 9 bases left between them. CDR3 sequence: CASSNERNEQFF. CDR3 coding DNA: TGCGCCAGCAGCAATGAGCGGAATGAGCAGTTCTTC. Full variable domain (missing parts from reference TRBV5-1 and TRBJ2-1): KAGVTQTPRYLIKTRGQQVTLSCSPISGHRSVSWYQQTPGQGLQFLFEYFSETQRNKGNFPGRFSGRQFSNSRSEMNVSTLELGDSALYLCASSNERNEQFFGPGTRLTVL.